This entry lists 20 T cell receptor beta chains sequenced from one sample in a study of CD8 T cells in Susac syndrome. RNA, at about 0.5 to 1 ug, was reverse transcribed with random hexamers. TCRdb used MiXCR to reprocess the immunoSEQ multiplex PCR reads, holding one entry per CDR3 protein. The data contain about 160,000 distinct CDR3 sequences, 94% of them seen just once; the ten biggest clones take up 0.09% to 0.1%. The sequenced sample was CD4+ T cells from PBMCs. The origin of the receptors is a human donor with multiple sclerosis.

The DNA of the CDR3 is TGTGCCAGCAGCTTAGCGGGACAGCGCACTGAAGCTTTCTTT. Amino acid sequence: CASSLAGQRTEAFF. V usage is TRBV7-2 and J usage is TRBJ1-1; the match to TRBD1 covers 7 bases. The germline gives CDR1 SGHTA, CDR2 FQGNSA. CDR3 length equals 14 residues. V was clipped by 0 bases and J by 4 bases; unmatched bases: 2.

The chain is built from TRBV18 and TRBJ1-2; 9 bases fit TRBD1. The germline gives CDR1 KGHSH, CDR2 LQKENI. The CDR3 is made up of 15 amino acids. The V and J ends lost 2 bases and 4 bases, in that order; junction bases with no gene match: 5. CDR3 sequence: CASSPSTDRGYGYTF. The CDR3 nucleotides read TGTGCCAGCTCACCATCCACGGACAGGGGCTATGGCTACACCTTC.

CDR3: CASSQSWTSGSYEQYF. In DNA, the CDR3 is TGCGCCAGCAGCCAGTCATGGACTAGCGGTTCCTACGAGCAGTACTTC. The rearrangement joins TRBV4-1 to TRBJ2-7; 10 bases are shared with TRBD2. With 3 bases clipped from V and 1 base from J, the junction kept 6 bases outside the gene matches. Germline values: CDR1 MGHRA, CDR2 YSYEKL. This CDR3 is 16 amino acids long.

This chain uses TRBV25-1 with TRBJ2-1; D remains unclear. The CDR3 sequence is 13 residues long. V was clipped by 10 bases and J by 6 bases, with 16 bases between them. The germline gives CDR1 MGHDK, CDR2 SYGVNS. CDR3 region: CATLLGLSNEQFF. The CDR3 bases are TGTGCCACCCTCCTCGGGCTATCCAATGAGCAGTTCTTC.

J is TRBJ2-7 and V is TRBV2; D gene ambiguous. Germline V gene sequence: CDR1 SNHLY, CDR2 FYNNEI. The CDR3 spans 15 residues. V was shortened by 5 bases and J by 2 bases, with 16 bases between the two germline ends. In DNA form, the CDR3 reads TGTGCCAGCAGTTCTACCTTGGCGTTCGCCTACGAGCAGTACTTC. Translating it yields CASSSTLAFAYEQYF.

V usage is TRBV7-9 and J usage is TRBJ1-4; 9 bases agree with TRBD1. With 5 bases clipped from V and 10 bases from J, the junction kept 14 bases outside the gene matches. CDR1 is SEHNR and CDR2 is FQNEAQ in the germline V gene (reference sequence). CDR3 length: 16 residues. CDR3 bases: TGTGCCAGCAGCCCGGGACAGGGAATAGTCGATAGAAAACTGTTTTTT. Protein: CASSPGQGIVDRKLFF.

Here the CDR3 DNA reads TGCGCCAGCACCCTCAATCCAAGTAGCGAGCCCAAAAACATTCAGTACTTC. Translation: CASTLNPSSEPKNIQYF. This rearrangement joins TRBV23-1 to TRBJ2-4; maybe TRBD2 (5 bases). TRBV23-1 is treated as an ORF (open reading frame) with a function not yet certain. Trimming took 7 bases from V and 2 from J, leaving 21 bases between them. The CDR3 is 17 residues long.

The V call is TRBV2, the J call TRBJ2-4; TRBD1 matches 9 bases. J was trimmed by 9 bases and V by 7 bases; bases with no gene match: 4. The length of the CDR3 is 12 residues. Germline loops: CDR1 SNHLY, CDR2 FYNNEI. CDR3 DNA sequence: TGTGCCAGCACGGACAGGGGACGCATTCAGTACTTC. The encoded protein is CASTDRGRIQYF.

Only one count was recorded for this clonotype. CDR3 sequence (DNA): TGTGCCAGCAACCTGGACAGTGGGGGCAATCAGCCCCAGCATTTT. Its protein product is CASNLDSGGNQPQHF. V usage is TRBV6-2 or TRBV6-3 and J usage is TRBJ1-5; TRBD1 is a possible D gene (6 bases). This CDR3 spans 15 amino acids. Germline loops: CDR1 MNHEY, CDR2 SVGEGT. The V and J ends lost 7 bases and 2 bases respectively, with 15 bases between them.

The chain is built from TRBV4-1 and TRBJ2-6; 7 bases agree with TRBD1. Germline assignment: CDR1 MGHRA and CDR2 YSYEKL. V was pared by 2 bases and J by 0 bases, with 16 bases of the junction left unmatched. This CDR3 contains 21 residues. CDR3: CASSQQYPRTGWGSGANVLTF. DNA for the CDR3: TGCGCCAGCAGCCAACAATACCCAAGGACAGGTTGGGGCTCTGGGGCCAACGTCCTGACTTTC.

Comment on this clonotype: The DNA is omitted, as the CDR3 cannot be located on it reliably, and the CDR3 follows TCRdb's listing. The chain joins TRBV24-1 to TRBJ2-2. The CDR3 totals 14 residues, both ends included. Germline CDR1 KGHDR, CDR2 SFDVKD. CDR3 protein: CATRWGRHRGSCFF.

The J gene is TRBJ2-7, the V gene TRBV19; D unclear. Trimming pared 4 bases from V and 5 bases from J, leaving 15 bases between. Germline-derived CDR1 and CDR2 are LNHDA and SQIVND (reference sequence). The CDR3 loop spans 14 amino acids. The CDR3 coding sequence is TGTGCCAGTAGTAGGGTTGACACTCTCAACGAGCAGTACTTC. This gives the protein CASSRVDTLNEQYF. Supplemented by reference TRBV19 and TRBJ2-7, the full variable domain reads DGGITQSPKYLFRKEGQNVTLSCEQNLNHDAMYWYRQDPGQGLRLIYYSQIVNDFQKGDIAEGYSVSREKKESFPLTVTSAQKNPTAFYLCASSRVDTLNEQYFGPGTRLTVT.

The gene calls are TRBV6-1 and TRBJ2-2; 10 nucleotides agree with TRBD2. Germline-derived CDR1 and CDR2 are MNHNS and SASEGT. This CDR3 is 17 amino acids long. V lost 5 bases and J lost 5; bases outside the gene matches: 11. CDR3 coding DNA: TGTGCCAGCAGTCGCCAAGCCCTAGCGGGAGCGACCGGGGAGCTGTTTTTT. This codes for CASSRQALAGATGELFF.

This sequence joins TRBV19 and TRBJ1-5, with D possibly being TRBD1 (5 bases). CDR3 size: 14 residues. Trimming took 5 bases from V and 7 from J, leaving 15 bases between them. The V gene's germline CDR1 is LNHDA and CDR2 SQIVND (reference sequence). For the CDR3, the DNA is TGTGCCAGTAGTGACGCAGGGTCTGAACAGCCCCAGCATTTT. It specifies CASSDAGSEQPQHF.

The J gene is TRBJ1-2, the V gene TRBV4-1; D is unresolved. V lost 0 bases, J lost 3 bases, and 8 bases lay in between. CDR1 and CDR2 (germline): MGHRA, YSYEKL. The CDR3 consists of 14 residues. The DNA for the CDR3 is TGCGCCAGCAGCCAAGATTTGACGGACTATGGCTACACCTTC. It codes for CASSQDLTDYGYTF.

In DNA, the CDR3 is TGTGCCAGCAGCTTAGGACGTTATAGCAATCAGCCCCAGCATTTT. This codes for CASSLGRYSNQPQHF. The J gene is TRBJ1-5, the V gene TRBV11-2; no definite D call. The CDR3 extends over 15 amino acids. CDR1 is SGHAT, CDR2 FQNNGV, per germline. V was trimmed by 1 base and J by 0 bases, leaving 7 bases between them.

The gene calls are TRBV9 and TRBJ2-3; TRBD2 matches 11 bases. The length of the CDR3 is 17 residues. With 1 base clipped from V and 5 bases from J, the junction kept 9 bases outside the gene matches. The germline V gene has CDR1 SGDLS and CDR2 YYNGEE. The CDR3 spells CASSVRLAGRGQDTQYF. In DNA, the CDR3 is TGTGCCAGCAGCGTACGACTAGCGGGGAGGGGGCAAGATACGCAGTATTTT.

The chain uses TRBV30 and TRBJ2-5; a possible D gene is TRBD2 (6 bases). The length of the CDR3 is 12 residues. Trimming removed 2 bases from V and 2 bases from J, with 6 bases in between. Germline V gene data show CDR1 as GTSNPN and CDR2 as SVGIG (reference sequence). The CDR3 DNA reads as TGTGCCTGGAGTCGGGGGCAAGAGACCCAGTACTTC. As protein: CAWSRGQETQYF.

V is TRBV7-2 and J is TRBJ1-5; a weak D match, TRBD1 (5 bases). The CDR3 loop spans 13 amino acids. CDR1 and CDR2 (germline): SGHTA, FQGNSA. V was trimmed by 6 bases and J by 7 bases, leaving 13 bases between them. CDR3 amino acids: CASSSEGRQPQHF. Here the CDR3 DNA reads TGTGCCAGCAGTTCAGAGGGGAGGCAGCCCCAGCATTTT.

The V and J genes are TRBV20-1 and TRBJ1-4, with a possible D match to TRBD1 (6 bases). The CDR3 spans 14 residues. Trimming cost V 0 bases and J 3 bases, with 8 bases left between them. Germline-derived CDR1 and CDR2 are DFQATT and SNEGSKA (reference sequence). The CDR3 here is CSARETGANEKLFF. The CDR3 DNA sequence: TGCAGTGCTAGAGAGACAGGAGCTAATGAAAAACTGTTTTTT.